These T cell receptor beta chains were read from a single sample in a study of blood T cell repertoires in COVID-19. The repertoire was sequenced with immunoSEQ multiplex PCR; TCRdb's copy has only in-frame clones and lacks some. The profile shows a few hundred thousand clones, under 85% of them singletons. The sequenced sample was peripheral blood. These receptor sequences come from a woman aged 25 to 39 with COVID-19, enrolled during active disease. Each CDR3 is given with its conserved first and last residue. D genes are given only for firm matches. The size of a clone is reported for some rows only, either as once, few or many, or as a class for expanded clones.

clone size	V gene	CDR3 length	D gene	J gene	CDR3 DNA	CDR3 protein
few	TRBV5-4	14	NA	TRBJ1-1	TGTGCCAGCAGCCCGGACGGTCGAGGGGGAGAAGCTTTCTTT	CASSPDGRGGEAFF
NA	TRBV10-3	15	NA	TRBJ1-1	TGTGCCATCAGCCCCGGGACCCCGGGAGACACTGAAGCTTTCTTT	CAISPGTPGDTEAFF
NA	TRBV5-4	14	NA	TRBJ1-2	TGTGCCAGCAGCAATCTCGGGACAATCTATGGCTACACCTTC	CASSNLGTIYGYTF
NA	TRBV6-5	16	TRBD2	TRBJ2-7	TGTGCCAGCAGTTCTCCAGCGGGAGGCTCGGTCAGCGAGCAGTACTTC	CASSSPAGGSVSEQYF
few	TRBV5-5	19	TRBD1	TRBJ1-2	TGTGCCAGCAGCTCGATACACCTGGGACAGGCCTCCTCCTCTGGGGGCTACACCTTC	CASSSIHLGQASSSGGYTF
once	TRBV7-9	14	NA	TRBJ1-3	TGTGCCAGCAGCTTTCAGACAACTGGAAACACCATATATTTT	CASSFQTTGNTIYF
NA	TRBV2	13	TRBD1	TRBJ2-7	TGTGCCAGCAGGCGGACAGGGATGTACGAGCAGTACTTC	CASRRTGMYEQYF
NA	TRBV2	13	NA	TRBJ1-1	TGTGCCAGCATCTTAGATCGGAACACTGAAGCTTTCTTT	CASILDRNTEAFF
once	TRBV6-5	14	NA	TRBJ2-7	TGTGCCAGCAGTTCCTCAGCGGGTCCCTACGAGCAGTACTTC	CASSSSAGPYEQYF
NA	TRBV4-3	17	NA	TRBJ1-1	TGCGCCAGCAGCCAAGAGCCACAGGGATCCACCCTCTCTGAAGCTTTCTTT	CASSQEPQGSTLSEAFF
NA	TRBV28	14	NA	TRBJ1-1	TGTGCCAGCAGTTTAGTGCAGGGGAACACTGAAGCTTTCTTT	CASSLVQGNTEAFF
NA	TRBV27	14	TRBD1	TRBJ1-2	TGTGCCAGCAGGCCCGGGGGACAGGCCCATGGCTACACCTTC	CASRPGGQAHGYTF
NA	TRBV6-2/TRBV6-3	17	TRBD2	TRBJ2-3	TGTGCCAGCAGTTACCGTGCAGCGGGAAGTGGGGCAGATACGCAGTATTTT	CASSYRAAGSGADTQYF
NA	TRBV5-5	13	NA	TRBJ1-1	TGTGCCAGCGCAGGGATTTTGAACACTGAAGCTTTCTTT	CASAGILNTEAFF
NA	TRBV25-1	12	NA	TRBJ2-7	TGTGCCAGCAGTGTCAGCGGCTACGAGCAGTACTTC	CASSVSGYEQYF
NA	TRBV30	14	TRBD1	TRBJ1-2	TGTGCCTGGAGCGCTACAGGGGCAAACTATGGCTACACCTTC	CAWSATGANYGYTF
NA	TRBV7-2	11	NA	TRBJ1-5	TGTGCCAGCAGCTTAAGCGGAACCCAGCATTTT	CASSLSGTQHF
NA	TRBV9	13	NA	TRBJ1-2	TGTGCCAGCAGCGTGAAGCGGAGCTATGGCTACACCTTC	CASSVKRSYGYTF
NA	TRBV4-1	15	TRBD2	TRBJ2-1	TGCGCCAGCAGCCAACCTAGCGGGTCCTACAATGAGCAGTTCTTC	CASSQPSGSYNEQFF
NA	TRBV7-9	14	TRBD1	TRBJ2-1	TGTGCCAGCAGCCTTGACAGGGGAGGCAATGAGCAGTTCTTC	CASSLDRGGNEQFF
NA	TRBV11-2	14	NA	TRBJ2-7	TGTGCCAGCAGCTTAGATACAGGGAACTACGAGCAGTACTTC	CASSLDTGNYEQYF
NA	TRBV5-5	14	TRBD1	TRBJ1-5	TGTGCCAGCAGCCAGGACAGGGGCAATCAGCCCCAGCATTTT	CASSQDRGNQPQHF
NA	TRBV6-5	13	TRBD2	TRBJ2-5	TGTGCTAGCGGGAGGGGGTACCAAGAGACCCAGTACTTC	CASGRGYQETQYF
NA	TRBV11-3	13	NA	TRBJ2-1	TGTGCCAGCAGCTTAGGGGGGACTCCTGAGCAGTTCTTC	CASSLGGTPEQFF
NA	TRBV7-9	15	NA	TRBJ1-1	TGTGCCAGCAGCCATGCCGGGACAATAAACACTGAAGCTTTCTTT	CASSHAGTINTEAFF
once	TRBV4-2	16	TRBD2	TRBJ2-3	TGTGCCAGCAGCCAACCGACTAGCGGGGCCACAGATACGCAGTATTTT	CASSQPTSGATDTQYF
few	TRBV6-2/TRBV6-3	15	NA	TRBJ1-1	TGTGCCAGCAGTTATCGGCGGGGTTTGAACACTGAAGCTTTCTTT	CASSYRRGLNTEAFF
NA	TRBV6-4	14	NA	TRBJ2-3	TGTGCCAGCAGCGAATCCGGGATCACAGATACGCAGTATTTT	CASSESGITDTQYF
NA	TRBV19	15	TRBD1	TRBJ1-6	TGTGCCAGTTGCATGGTCCGACAGGGGAATTCACCCCTCCACTTT	CASCMVRQGNSPLHF
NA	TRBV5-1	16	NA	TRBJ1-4	TGCGCCAGCAGCATACGTGGCCGGGAAGCTAATGAAAAACTGTTTTTT	CASSIRGREANEKLFF
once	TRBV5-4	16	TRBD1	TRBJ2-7	TGTGCCAGCAGCCCGTCCTCGGGACAGGGTCTCTACGAGCAGTACTTC	CASSPSSGQGLYEQYF
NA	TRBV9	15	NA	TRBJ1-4	TGTGCCAGCAGCTCACGAGGGGGAACTAATGAAAAACTGTTTTTT	CASSSRGGTNEKLFF
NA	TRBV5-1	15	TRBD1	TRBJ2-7	TGCGCCAGCAGCTTGGCAGGACAGGTATCCTACGAGCAGTACTTC	CASSLAGQVSYEQYF
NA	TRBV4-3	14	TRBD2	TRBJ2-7	TGCGCCAGCAGCCGGACTAGCGGGACCTACGAGCAGTACTTC	CASSRTSGTYEQYF
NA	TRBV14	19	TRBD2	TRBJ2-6	TGTGCCAGCAGCCAAGGGGAAGCGGGGATCGGGTCTGGGGCCAACGTCCTGACTTTC	CASSQGEAGIGSGANVLTF
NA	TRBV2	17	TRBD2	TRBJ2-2	TGTGCCAGCAGAAAGACTAGCGGGGGGGCCTATGTCGGGGAGCTGTTTTTT	CASRKTSGGAYVGELFF
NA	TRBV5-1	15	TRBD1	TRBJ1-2	TGCGCCAGCAGCGGTCAACAGGGGGCGCTTGATGGCTACACCTTC	CASSGQQGALDGYTF
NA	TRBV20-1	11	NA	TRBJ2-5	TGCAGTGCCCAGGCCCCAGGGACCCAGTACTTC	CSAQAPGTQYF
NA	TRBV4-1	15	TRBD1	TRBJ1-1	TGCGCCAGCAGCCGAGGGGGACAGGGGAACACTGAAGCTTTCTTT	CASSRGGQGNTEAFF
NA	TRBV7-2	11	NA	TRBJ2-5	TGTGCCAGCGGCTTGAGGGAGACCCAGTACTTC	CASGLRETQYF
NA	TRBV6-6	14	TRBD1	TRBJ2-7	TGTGCCAGCAGTTACTCTGGCAGGGGGTACGAGCAGTACTTC	CASSYSGRGYEQYF
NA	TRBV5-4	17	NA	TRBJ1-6	TGTGCCAGCAGCTTTGGGGGGGGTGGATTAGCTAATTCACCCCTCCACTTT	CASSFGGGGLANSPLHF
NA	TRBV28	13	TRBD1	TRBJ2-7	TGTGCCAGCAGCGACAGGGTATCCTACGAGCAGTACTTC	CASSDRVSYEQYF
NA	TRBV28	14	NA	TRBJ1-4	TGTGCCAGCAGTCCCTTCCCCACAGGTCAAAAACTGTTTTTT	CASSPFPTGQKLFF
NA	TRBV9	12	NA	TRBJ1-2	TGTGCCAGCAGCGTAGACAGGGATGGCTACACCTTC	CASSVDRDGYTF